This T cell receptor beta chain was recorded in a study of T-cell reconstitution after alpha-beta-depleted transplantation in children. Whole-study results and caveats: At the one-year point after transplant, T-cell counts and TCRbeta diversity were found to come mostly from T cells that had been newly produced.

This sample's TCRbeta library carried unique molecular identifier barcodes. Via MiXCR, TCRdb re-called the PCR reads, giving one row per CDR3 protein. The sample has 780,000 or so distinct CDR3 sequences; approximately 15% are singletons. V dropped 4 bases and J dropped 3; count of bases not matched to a gene: 6. The CDR3 consists of 15 residues. Germline V gene lookup returns CDR1 SGHVS and CDR2 FNYEAQ. A note on this clonotype: Its target is unknown.

This sample comprised PBMCs, mostly from graft donor cells, obtained 360 days after TCRalphabeta/CD19-depleted stem cell transplant. This chain connects TRBV7-6 to TRBJ2-7; 10 nucleotides align to TRBD2. The receptor was derived from a male patient between 5 and 17 years old who had a stem cell transplant for acute lymphoblastic leukemia, so the T cells may come from the graft donor. The CDR3 reads CASSSLAGKVYEQYF. The DNA of the CDR3 is TGTGCCAGCAGCTCACTAGCGGGAAAAGTCTACGAGCAGTACTTC.